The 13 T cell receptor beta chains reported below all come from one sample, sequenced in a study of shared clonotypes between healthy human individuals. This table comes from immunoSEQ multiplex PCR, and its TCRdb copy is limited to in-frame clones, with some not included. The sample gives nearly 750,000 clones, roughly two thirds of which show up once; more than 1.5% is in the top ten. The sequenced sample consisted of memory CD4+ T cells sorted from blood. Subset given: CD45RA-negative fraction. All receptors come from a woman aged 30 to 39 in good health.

The CDR3 DNA is TGCGCCAGCAGCGGAAGAAGCGGGAGGTTATCCTACGAGCAGTACTTC. Protein: CASSGRSGRLSYEQYF. V and J are TRBV5-1 and TRBJ2-7; 9 bases map to TRBD2. This CDR3 spans 16 amino acids. V dropped 4 bases and J dropped 1; count of bases not matched to a gene: 9. Per germline, CDR1 SGHRS and CDR2 YFSETQ.

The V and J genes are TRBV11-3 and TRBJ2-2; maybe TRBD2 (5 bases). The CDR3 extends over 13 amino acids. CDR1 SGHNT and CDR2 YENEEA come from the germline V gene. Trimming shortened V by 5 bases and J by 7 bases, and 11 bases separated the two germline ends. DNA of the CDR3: TGTGCCAGCAGCGAAACACGGGGCGGGGAGCTGTTTTTT. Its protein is CASSETRGGELFF.

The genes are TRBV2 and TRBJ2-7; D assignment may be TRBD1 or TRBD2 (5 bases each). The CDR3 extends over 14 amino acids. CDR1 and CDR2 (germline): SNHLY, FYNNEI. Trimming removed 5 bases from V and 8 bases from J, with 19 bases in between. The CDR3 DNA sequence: TGTGCCAGCAGTCCCACCGGGGCGTCTTCCAAGCAGTACTTC. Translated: CASSPTGASSKQYF.

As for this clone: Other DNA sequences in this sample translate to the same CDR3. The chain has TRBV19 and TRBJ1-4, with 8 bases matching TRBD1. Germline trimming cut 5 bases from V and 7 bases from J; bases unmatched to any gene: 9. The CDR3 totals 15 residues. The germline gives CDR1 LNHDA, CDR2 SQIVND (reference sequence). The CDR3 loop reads CASSAPGQGGEKLFF. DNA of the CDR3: TGTGCCAGTAGTGCACCTGGACAGGGCGGTGAAAAACTGTTTTTT.

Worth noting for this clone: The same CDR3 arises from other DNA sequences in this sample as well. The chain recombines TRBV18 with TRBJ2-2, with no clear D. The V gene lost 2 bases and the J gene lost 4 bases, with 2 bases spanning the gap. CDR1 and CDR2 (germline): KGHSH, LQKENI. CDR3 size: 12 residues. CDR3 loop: CASSPSTGELFF. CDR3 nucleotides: TGTGCCAGCTCACCAAGCACCGGGGAGCTGTTTTTT.

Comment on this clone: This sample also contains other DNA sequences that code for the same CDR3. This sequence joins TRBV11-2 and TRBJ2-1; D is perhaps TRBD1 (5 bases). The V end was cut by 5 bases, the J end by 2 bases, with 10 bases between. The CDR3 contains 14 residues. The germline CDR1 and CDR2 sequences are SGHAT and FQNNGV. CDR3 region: CASSLSGPYNEQFF. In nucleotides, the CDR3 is TGTGCCAGCAGCCTATCAGGGCCCTACAATGAGCAGTTCTTC.

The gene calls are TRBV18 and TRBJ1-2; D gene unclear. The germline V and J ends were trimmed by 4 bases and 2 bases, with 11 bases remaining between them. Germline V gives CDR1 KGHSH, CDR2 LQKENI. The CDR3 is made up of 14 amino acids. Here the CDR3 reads CASSLLDGNYGYTF. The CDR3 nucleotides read TGTGCCAGCTCACTGTTGGACGGAAACTATGGCTACACCTTC.

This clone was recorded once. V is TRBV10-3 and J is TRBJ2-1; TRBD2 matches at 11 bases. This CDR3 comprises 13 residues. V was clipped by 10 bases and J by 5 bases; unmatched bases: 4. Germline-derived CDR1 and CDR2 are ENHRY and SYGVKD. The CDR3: CATGTSGNNEQFF. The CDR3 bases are TGTGCCACCGGGACTAGCGGCAACAATGAGCAGTTCTTC.

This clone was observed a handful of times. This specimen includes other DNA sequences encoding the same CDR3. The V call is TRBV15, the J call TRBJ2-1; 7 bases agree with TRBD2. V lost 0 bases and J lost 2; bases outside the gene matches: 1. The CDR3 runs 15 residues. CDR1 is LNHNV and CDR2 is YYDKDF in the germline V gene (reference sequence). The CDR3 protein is CATSRESGTYNEQFF. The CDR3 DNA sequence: TGTGCCACCAGCAGAGAAAGCGGGACCTACAATGAGCAGTTCTTC.

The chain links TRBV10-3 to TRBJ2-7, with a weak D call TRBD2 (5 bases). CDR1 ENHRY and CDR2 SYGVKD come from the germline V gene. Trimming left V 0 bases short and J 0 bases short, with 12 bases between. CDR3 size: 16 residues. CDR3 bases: TGTGCCATCAGTGAGTCAGTTAGCGCGACCTCCTACGAGCAGTACTTC. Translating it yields CAISESVSATSYEQYF.

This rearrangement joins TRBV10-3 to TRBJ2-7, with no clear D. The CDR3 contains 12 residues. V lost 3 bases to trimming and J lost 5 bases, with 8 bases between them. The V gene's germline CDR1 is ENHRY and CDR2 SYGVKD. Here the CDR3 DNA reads TGTGCCATCAGTGAAAGGGTTGACGAGCAGTACTTC. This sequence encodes CAISERVDEQYF.

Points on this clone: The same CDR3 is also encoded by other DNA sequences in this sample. The chain's CDR3 is CASSLGTGYEQYF. CDR3 DNA: TGTGCCAGCTCACTAGGGACGGGCTACGAGCAGTACTTC. V usage is TRBV18 and J usage is TRBJ2-7; D possibly uses TRBD1 or TRBD2 (5 bases each). Germline assignment: CDR1 KGHSH and CDR2 LQKENI. This CDR3 has 13 amino acids. Deletions cut 4 bases from V and 3 bases from J, with 10 bases between.

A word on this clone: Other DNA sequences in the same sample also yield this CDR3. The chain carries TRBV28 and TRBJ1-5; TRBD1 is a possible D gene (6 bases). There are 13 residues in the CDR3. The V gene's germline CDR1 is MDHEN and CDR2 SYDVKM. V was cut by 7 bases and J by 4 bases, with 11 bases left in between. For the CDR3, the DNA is TGTGCCAGCACCTGGGGGCTTAATCAGCCCCAGCATTTT. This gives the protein CASTWGLNQPQHF.